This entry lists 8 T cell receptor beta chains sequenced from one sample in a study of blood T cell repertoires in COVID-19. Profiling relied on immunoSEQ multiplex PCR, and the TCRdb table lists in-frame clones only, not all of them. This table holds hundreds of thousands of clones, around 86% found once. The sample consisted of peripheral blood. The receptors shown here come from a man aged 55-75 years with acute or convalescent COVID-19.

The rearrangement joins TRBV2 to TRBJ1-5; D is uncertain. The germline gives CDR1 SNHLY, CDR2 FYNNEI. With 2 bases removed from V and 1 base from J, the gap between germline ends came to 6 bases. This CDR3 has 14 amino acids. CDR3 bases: TGTGCCAGCAGTGAATTTAGCAGCAATCAGCCCCAGCATTTT. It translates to CASSEFSSNQPQHF.

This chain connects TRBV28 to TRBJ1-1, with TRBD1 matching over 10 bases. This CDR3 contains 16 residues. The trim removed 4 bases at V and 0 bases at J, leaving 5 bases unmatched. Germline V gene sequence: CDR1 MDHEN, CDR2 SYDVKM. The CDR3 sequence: CASSSGQGFLNTEAFF. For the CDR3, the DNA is TGTGCCAGCAGTTCGGGACAGGGGTTTCTGAACACTGAAGCTTTCTTT. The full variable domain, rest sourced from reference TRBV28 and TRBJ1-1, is DVKVTQSSRYLVKRTGEKVFLECVQDMDHENMFWYRQDPGLGLRLIYFSYDVKMKEKGDIPEGYSVSREKKERFSLILESASTNQTSMYLCASSSGQGFLNTEAFFGQGTRLTVV.

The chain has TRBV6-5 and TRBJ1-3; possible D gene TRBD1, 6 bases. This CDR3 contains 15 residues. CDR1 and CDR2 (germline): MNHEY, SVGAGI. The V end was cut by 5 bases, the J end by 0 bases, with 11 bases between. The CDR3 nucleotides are TGTGCCAGCAGTCCCGACAGGTACTCTGGAAACACCATATATTTT. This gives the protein CASSPDRYSGNTIYF.

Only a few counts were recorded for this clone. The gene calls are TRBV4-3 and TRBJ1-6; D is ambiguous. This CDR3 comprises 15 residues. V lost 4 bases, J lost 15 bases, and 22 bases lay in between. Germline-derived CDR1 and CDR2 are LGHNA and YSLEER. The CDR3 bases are TGCGCCAGCAGCCTAGTACGGCGGGGAATGGTTATCCTCCACTTT. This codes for CASSLVRRGMVILHF.

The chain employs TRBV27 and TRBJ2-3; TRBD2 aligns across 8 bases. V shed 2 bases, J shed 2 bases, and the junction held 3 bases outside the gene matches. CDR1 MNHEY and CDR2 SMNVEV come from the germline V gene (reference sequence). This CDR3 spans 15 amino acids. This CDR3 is CASSLRAGDTDTQYF. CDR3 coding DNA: TGTGCCAGCAGTTTAAGAGCGGGGGACACAGATACGCAGTATTTT.

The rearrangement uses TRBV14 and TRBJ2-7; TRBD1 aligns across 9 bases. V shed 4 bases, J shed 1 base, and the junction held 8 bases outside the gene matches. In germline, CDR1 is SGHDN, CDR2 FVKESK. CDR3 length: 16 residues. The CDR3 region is CASSLLGGTGSYEQYF. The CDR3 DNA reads TGTGCCAGCAGCCTCCTTGGAGGGACAGGGTCCTACGAGCAGTACTTC.

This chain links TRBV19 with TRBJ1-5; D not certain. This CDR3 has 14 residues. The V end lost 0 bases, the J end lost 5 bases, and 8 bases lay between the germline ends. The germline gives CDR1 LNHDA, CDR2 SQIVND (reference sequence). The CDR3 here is CASSIDPNYQPQHF. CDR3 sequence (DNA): TGTGCCAGTAGTATAGATCCCAACTATCAGCCCCAGCATTTT.

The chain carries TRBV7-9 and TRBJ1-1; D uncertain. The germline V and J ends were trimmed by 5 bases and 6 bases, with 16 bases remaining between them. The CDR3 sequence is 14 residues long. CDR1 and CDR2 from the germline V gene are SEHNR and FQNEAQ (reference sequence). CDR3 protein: CASSLRTLEAEAFF. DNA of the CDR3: TGTGCCAGCAGCCTCCGGACTCTGGAGGCTGAAGCTTTCTTT.